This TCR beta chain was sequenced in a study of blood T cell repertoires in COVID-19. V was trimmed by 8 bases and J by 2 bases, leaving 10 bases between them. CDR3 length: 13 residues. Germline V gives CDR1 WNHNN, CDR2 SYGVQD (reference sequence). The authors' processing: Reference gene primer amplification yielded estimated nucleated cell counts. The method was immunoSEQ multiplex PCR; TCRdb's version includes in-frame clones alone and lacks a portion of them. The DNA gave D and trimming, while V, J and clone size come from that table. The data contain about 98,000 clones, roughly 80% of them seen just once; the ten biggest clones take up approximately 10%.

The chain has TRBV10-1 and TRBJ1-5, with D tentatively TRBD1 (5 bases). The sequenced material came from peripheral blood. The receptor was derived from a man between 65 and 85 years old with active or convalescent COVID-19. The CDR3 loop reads CASQKTGNQPQHF. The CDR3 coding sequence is TGCGCCAGCCAAAAGACAGGCAATCAGCCCCAGCATTTT.